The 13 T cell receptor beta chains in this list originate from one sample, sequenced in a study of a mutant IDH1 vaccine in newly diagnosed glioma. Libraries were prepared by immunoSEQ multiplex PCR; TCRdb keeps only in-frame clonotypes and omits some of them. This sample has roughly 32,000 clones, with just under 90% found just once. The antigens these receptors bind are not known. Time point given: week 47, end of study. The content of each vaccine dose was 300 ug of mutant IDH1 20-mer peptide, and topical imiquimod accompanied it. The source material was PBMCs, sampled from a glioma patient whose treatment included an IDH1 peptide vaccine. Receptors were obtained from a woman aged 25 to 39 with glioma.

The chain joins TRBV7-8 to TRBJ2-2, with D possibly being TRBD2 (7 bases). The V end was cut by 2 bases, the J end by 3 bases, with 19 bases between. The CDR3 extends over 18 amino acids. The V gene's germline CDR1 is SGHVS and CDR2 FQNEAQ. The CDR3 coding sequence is TGTGCCAGCAGCTTAAGGGGGGCAGGGAGGGGTTACACCGGGGAGCTGTTTTTT. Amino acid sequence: CASSLRGAGRGYTGELFF. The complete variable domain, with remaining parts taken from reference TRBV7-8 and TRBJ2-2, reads GAGVSQSPRYKVAKRGQDVALRCDPISGHVSLFWYQQALGQGPEFLTYFQNEAQLDKSGLPSDRFFAERPEGSVSTLKIQRTQQEDSAVYLCASSLRGAGRGYTGELFFGEGSRLTVL.

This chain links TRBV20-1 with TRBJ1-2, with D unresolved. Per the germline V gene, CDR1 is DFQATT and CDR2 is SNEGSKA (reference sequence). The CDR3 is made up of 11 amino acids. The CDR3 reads CSAPGDYGYTF. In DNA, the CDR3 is TGCAGCGCGCCTGGGGACTATGGCTACACCTTC.

The CDR3 bases are TGTGCCAGCAGCCTAGGCCCGGGGACAGCTAGCTCCTACGAGCAGTACTTC. It translates to CASSLGPGTASSYEQYF. The chain joins TRBV5-5 to TRBJ2-7; 7 nucleotides agree with TRBD1. Trimming took 4 bases from V and 0 from J; bases not matched to a gene: 13. Germline V gene sequence: CDR1 SGHKS, CDR2 YYEKEE (reference sequence). This CDR3 region has 17 residues.

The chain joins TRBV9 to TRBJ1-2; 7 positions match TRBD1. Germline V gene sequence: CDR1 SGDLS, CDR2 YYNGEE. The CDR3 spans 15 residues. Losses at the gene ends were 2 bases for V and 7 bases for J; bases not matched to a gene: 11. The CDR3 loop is CASSVGETGRSGYTF. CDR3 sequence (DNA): TGTGCCAGCAGCGTGGGGGAGACAGGGAGGAGTGGCTACACCTTC. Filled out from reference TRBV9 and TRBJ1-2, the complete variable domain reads DSGVTQTPKHLITATGQRVTLRCSPRSGDLSVYWYQQSLDQGLQFLIQYYNGEERAKGNILERFSAQQFPDLHSELNLSSLELGDSALYFCASSVGETGRSGYTFGSGTRLTVV.

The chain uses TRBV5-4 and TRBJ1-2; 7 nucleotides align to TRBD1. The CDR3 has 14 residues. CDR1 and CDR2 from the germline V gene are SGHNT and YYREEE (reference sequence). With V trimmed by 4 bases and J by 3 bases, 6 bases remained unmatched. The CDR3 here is CASSPKGTDYGYTF. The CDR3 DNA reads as TGTGCCAGCAGCCCAAAGGGGACAGACTATGGCTACACCTTC.

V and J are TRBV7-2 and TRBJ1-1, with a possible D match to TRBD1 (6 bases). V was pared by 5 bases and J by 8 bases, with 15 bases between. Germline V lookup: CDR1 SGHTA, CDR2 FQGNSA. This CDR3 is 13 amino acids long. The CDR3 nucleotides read TGTGCCAGCAGCCTGAGTGGACAGATAGAAGCTTTCTTT. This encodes CASSLSGQIEAFF.

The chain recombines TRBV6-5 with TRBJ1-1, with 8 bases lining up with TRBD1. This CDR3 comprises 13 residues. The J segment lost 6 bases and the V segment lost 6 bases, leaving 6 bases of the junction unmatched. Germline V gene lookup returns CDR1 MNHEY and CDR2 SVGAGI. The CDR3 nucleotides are TGTGCCAGCAGATTCCGGACAGGGTCTGAAGCTTTCTTT. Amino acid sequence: CASRFRTGSEAFF.

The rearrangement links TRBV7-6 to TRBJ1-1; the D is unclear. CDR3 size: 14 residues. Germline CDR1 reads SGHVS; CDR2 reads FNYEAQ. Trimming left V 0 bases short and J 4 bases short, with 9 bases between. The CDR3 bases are TGTGCCAGCAGCTTAGCGTATGAGGGCACTGAAGCTTTCTTT. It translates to CASSLAYEGTEAFF. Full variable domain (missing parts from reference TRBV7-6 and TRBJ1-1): GAGVSQSPRYKVTKRGQDVALRCDPISGHVSLYWYRQALGQGPEFLTYFNYEAQQDKSGLPNDRFSAERPEGSISTLTIQRTEQRDSAMYRCASSLAYEGTEAFFGQGTRLTVV.

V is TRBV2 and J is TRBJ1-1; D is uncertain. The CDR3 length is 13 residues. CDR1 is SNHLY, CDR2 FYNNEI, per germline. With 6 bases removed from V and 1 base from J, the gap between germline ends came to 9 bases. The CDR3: CASRGRTNTEAFF. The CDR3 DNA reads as TGTGCCAGCAGGGGCAGGACGAACACTGAAGCTTTCTTT.

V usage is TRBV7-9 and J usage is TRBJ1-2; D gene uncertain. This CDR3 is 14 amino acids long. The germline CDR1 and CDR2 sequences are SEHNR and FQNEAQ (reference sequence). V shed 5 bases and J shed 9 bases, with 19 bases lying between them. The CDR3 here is CASSPGESRTRYTF. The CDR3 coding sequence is TGTGCCAGCAGCCCCGGCGAGTCCCGGACCCGCTACACCTTC.

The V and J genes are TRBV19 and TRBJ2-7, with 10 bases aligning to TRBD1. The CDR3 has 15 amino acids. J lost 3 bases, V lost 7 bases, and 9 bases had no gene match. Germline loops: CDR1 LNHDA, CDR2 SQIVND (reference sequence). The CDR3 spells CASTPQGTGVYEQYF. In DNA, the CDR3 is TGTGCCAGTACCCCCCAAGGGACAGGGGTCTACGAGCAGTACTTC. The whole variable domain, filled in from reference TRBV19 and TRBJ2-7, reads DGGITQSPKYLFRKEGQNVTLSCEQNLNHDAMYWYRQDPGQGLRLIYYSQIVNDFQKGDIAEGYSVSREKKESFPLTVTSAQKNPTAFYLCASTPQGTGVYEQYFGPGTRLTVT.

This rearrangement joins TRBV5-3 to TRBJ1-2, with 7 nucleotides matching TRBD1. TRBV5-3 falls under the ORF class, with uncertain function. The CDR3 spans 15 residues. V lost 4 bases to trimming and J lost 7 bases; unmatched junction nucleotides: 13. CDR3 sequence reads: CARSPIGGAKGGYTF. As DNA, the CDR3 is TGTGCCAGAAGCCCTATAGGGGGCGCGAAAGGTGGCTACACCTTC.

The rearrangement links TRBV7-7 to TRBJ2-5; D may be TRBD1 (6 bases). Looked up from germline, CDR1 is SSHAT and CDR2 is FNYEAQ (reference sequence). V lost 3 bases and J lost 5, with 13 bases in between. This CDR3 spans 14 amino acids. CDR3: CASSLQGGRETQYF. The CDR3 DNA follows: TGTGCCAGCAGCTTGCAAGGGGGAAGGGAGACCCAGTACTTC.